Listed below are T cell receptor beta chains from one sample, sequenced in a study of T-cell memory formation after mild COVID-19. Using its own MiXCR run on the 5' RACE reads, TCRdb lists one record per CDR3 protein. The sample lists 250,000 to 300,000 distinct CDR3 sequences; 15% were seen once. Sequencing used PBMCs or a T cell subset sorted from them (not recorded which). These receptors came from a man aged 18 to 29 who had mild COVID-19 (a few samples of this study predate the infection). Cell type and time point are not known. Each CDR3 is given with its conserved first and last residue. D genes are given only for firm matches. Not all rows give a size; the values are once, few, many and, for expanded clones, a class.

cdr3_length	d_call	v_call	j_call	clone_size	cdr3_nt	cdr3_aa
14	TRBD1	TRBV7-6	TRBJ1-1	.	TGTGCCAGCAGCAACCAGGGGGCGCGAACTGAAGCTTTCTTT	CASSNQGARTEAFF
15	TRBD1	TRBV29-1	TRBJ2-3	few	TGCAGCGTTCTAGGGGGCGCTGGGGGCACAGATACGCAGTATTTT	CSVLGGAGGTDTQYF
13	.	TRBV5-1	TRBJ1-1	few	TGCGCCAGCAGCTTGGGGAGGGATGGTGAAGCTTTCTTT	CASSLGRDGEAFF
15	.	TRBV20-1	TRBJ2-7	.	TGCAGTGCTACTGACAGGTCTGGGGCATCCTACGAGCAGTACTTC	CSATDRSGASYEQYF
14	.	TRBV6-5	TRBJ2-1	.	TGTGCCAGCAGCCGAGGGGGGGTTGTCAATGAGCAGTTCTTC	CASSRGGVVNEQFF
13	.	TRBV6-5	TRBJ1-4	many	TGTGCCTCGCGGTTGGGGAGGCGTGAAAAACTGTTTTTT	CASRLGRREKLFF
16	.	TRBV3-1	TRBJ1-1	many	TGTGCCAGCAGCCATGACCCCGGGGTGGTAAGGGGCGAAGCTTTCTTT	CASSHDPGVVRGEAFF
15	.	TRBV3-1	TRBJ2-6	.	TGTGCCAGCAGCCAAGATTTATCTGGGGCCAACGTCCTGACTTTC	CASSQDLSGANVLTF
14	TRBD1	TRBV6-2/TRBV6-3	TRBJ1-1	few	TGTGCCAGCAGTTATTGGAGGGGGCAAACTGAAGCTTTCTTT	CASSYWRGQTEAFF
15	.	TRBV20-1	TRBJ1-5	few	TGCAGTGCTCTGTCCGGGGCGAACGGCAATCAGCCCCAGCATTTT	CSALSGANGNQPQHF
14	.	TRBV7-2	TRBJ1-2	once	TGTGCCAGCAGCTTAGGGCCTGGGGGTTATGGCTACACCTTC	CASSLGPGGYGYTF
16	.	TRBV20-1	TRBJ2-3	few	TGCAGTGCTAGACTGGGGGAGGGGGCGAACGCAGATACGCAGTATTTT	CSARLGEGANADTQYF
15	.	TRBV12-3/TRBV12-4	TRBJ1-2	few	TGTGCCAGCAGTTTGTTCACAGGGATAGGCTATGGCTACACCTTC	CASSLFTGIGYGYTF
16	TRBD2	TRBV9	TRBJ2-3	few	TGTGCCAGCAGCGTAATCGGAGCGGGGGGGTCGGATACGCAGTATTTT	CASSVIGAGGSDTQYF
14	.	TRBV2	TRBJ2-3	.	TGTGCCAGCAGTGTACAAGGGGCCCAAGATACGCAGTATTTT	CASSVQGAQDTQYF
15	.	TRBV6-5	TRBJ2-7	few	TGTGCCAGCAGGACCGGGCAGGAGCTGACCTACGAGCAGTACTTC	CASRTGQELTYEQYF
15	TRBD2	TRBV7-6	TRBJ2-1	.	TGTGCCAGCAGCCAGCGCTACGGGAGGTACAATGAGCAGTTCTTC	CASSQRYGRYNEQFF